This T cell receptor beta chain was captured by sequencing in a study of CXCR3-negative and CXCR3-positive naive CD8 T cells. The CDR3 has 14 residues. CDR1 LGHNA and CDR2 YSLEER come from the germline V gene. Remarks on this clonotype: Its antigen is as yet unknown.

Notes on the study in general: Memory CD8+ cells had much lower diversity, and both naive subsets had comparably high diversity. Partial loss of CXCR3 expression followed cryopreservation; most assays used fresh PBMCs.

Sorting yielded triplicates of about 330,000 cells for each CD8+ T cell subset. The authors made the TRB cDNA libraries by 5' RACE using UMI labels. TCRdb re-called the 5' RACE reads; every CDR3 protein appears as one record, without DNA. The sample holds around 41,000 distinct CDR3 sequences. The source material was memory CD8+ T cells from blood. V gene TRBV4-3 combines with J gene TRBJ2-7. The sequence derives from a human donor in good health. Some clones in this sample may be carry-over from other donors' samples. The CDR3: CASSQDKGTYEQYF.